Following are 14 T cell receptor beta chains from one sample sequenced in a study of regulatory T cells in long-lasting Graves disease. Arm-PCR with iRepertoire HTBI primers amplified the CDR3 regions for these TCR beta libraries. TCRdb reprocessed the multiplex PCR reads via MiXCR and lists one record per CDR3 protein. This repertoire shows approximately 310,000 distinct CDR3 sequences, approximately 20% found once; its top ten account for approximately 35%. As for time point: newly diagnosed GD, antithyroid drugs for less than 3 months. Construction of the TCR library relied on RNA isolated from PBMCs. Sequencing was performed on peripheral blood mononuclear cells (PBMCs), taken at new diagnosis, from a patient treated with antithyroid drugs. Every receptor here comes from a female donor with Graves disease.

Ten or more counts support this clonotype. The J gene is TRBJ2-7, the V gene TRBV7-9; 11 positions agree with TRBD2. CDR1 and CDR2 from the germline V gene are SEHNR and FQNEAQ (reference sequence). This CDR3 has 15 amino acids. The V and J ends lost 4 bases and 3 bases, in that order; junction bases with no gene match: 5. The chain's CDR3 is CASSSLAGAHYEQYF. The CDR3 nucleotides are TGTGCCAGCAGCTCACTAGCGGGAGCCCACTACGAGCAGTACTTC.

The chain employs TRBV9 and TRBJ2-1, with D possibly being TRBD1 (6 bases). Near its end, the DNA agrees better with TRBJ2-4, so the J call may be wrong. Germline V CDR1 and CDR2: SGDLS, YYNGEE. CDR3 length: 15 amino acids. As DNA, the CDR3 is TGTGCCAGCAGCGTAGAACGGACAGTTTACAATGATCAGTACTTC. Its protein is CASSVERTVYNDQYF.

In its sample, this clonotype was seen many times. The chain uses TRBV11-2 and TRBJ1-6, with D tentatively TRBD1 (5 bases). The CDR3 loop spans 16 amino acids. The germline V gene encodes CDR1 SGHAT and CDR2 FQNNGV. The V end was cut by 2 bases, the J end by 5 bases, with 13 bases between. CDR3 residues: CASSLRRQGDNSPLHF. DNA for the CDR3: TGTGCCAGCAGCTTAAGGCGGCAGGGTGATAATTCACCCCTCCACTTT. Combining the CDR3 with reference TRBV11-2 and TRBJ1-6 gives the whole variable domain EAGVAQSPRYKIIEKRQSVAFWCNPISGHATLYWYQQILGQGPKLLIQFQNNGVVDDSQLPKDRFSAERLKGVDSTLKIQPAKLEDSAVYLCASSLRRQGDNSPLHFGNGTRLTVT.

This clonotype was detected ten times or more. The chain joins TRBV27 to TRBJ1-1, with a weak D call TRBD1 (5 bases). CDR3 size: 15 residues. Trimming took off 3 bases at V and 1 base at J, with 12 bases between the two ends. Germline assignment: CDR1 MNHEY and CDR2 SMNVEV (reference sequence). The CDR3 sequence is CASSLGESTNTEAFF. The CDR3 region has the DNA TGTGCCAGCAGTTTGGGGGAGTCCACGAACACTGAAGCTTTCTTT.

This clonotype was seen ten or more times. The chain carries TRBV6-1 and TRBJ1-2, with 9 bases identical to TRBD1. There are 15 residues in the CDR3. Looked up from germline, CDR1 is MNHNS and CDR2 is SASEGT. With 5 bases clipped from V and 2 bases from J, the junction kept 6 bases outside the gene matches. This chain's CDR3 is CASSLGTGQNYGYTF. The CDR3, as DNA: TGTGCCAGCAGTCTTGGGACAGGGCAAAACTATGGCTACACCTTC.

There are many counts of this clonotype. The gene calls are TRBV29-1 and TRBJ2-7, with D unclear. CDR3 length: 15 amino acids. Germline CDR1 reads SQVTM; CDR2 reads ANQGSEA. V lost 0 bases and J lost 0, with 12 bases in between. CDR3: CSVEDFSESSYEQYF. The CDR3 DNA follows: TGCAGCGTTGAAGATTTTTCGGAGAGCTCCTACGAGCAGTACTTC.

This clonotype was counted many times. The rearrangement joins TRBV11-2 to TRBJ2-5; D unclear. V was shortened by 5 bases and J by 4 bases, with 17 bases between the two germline ends. CDR3 size: 15 residues. Germline loops: CDR1 SGHAT, CDR2 FQNNGV. For the CDR3, the DNA is TGTGCCAGCAGCCTCCGACTTCACCGCCCAGAGACCCAGTACTTC. It encodes CASSLRLHRPETQYF.

The chain is built from TRBV3-1 and TRBJ2-1, with TRBD2 matching 8 bases. Germline lookup yields CDR1 LGHDT and CDR2 YNNKEL (reference sequence). The CDR3 runs to 17 residues. Trimming removed 0 bases from V and 6 bases from J; junction bases left unmatched: 10. The CDR3 protein is CASSQEKVLAGLNEQFF. CDR3 bases: TGTGCCAGCAGCCAAGAGAAAGTCCTAGCGGGCCTCAATGAGCAGTTCTTC.

Many counts were recorded for this clonotype. The J gene is TRBJ2-1, the V gene TRBV20-1, with D perhaps TRBD1 (7 bases). Trimming removed 0 bases from V and 8 bases from J, with 17 bases in between. The CDR3 consists of 15 residues. CDR1 DFQATT and CDR2 SNEGSKA come from the germline V gene (reference sequence). The CDR3 reads CSARDLEGALHEQFF. In DNA form, the CDR3 reads TGCAGTGCTAGAGATTTGGAGGGGGCGCTTCATGAGCAGTTCTTC.

This chain uses TRBV24-1 with TRBJ1-2; D possibly corresponds to TRBD1 (5 bases). Germline V gene sequence: CDR1 KGHDR, CDR2 SFDVKD. The length of the CDR3 is 18 residues. V lost 3 bases to trimming and J lost 0 bases, with 19 bases between them. CDR3 region: CATSDPRQNSNTNYGYTF. The CDR3 nucleotides are TGTGCCACCAGTGATCCAAGACAGAATTCCAATACTAACTATGGCTACACCTTC.

This clonotype was counted ten times or more. The chain employs TRBV20-1 and TRBJ1-1; 9 nucleotides align to TRBD1. The germline CDR1 and CDR2 sequences are DFQATT and SNEGSKA (reference sequence). The CDR3 runs 15 residues. V lost 6 bases, J lost 0 bases, and 8 bases stayed unmatched. CDR3 loop: CSAQQGAGMNTEAFF. Written as DNA, the CDR3 is TGCAGTGCCCAACAGGGGGCAGGTATGAACACTGAAGCTTTCTTT.

This clonotype was counted between two and nine times. This chain joins TRBV20-1 and TRBJ2-5; no clear D gene. The CDR3 totals 13 residues. V lost 5 bases and J 4 bases, leaving 14 bases between the germline ends. The germline gives CDR1 DFQATT, CDR2 SNEGSKA (reference sequence). CDR3 DNA: TGCAGTGCTCAGCTAGTTCTGGGAGAGACCCAGTACTTC. This translates into CSAQLVLGETQYF.

This clonotype showed up many times. The V and J genes are TRBV2 and TRBJ1-6; D perhaps matches TRBD1 (5 bases). The CDR3 contains 18 residues. The ends were cut back, 7 bases at V and 0 bases at J, with 19 bases in the middle. Looked up from germline, CDR1 is SNHLY and CDR2 is FYNNEI. The CDR3 loop is CASISGGSGSSYNSPLHF. Here the CDR3 DNA reads TGTGCCAGCATCTCGGGGGGATCCGGCAGCTCCTATAATTCACCCCTCCACTTT.

The chain combines TRBV10-1 with TRBJ1-6; TRBD1 matches at 9 bases. The ends lost 2 bases at V and 11 bases at J; junction bases unmatched: 19. The CDR3 loop spans 19 amino acids. Germline V lookup: CDR1 WNHNN, CDR2 SYGVQD (reference sequence). The CDR3, as DNA: TGCGCCAGCAGTGAGCCAAGGGCGGCTCGGACAGGGGCCGGGCCACCCCTCCACTTT. As protein: CASSEPRAARTGAGPPLHF.